This T cell receptor (beta chain) was obtained from a study of blood T cell repertoires in COVID-19. Study in general: From T cells, B-cell-depleted T cells, or PBMCs came the material, which was cDNA or gDNA.

Sequencing was performed with immunoSEQ multiplex PCR; in TCRdb, only in-frame clones are kept and a portion is missing. The sample consists of some 100,000 clones, about 90% of them appearing once. The length of the CDR3 is 15 residues. CDR1 and CDR2 (germline): MNHEY, SMNVEV (reference sequence). V was clipped by 6 bases and J by 5 bases; unmatched bases: 6. Sequencing input: peripheral blood. This clonotype was obtained from a human donor in a cohort sampled during active COVID-19. This chain uses TRBV27 with TRBJ2-5; 13 nucleotides agree with TRBD2. This chain's CDR3 is CASRRTSGSQETQYF. CDR3 DNA: TGTGCCAGCAGAAGGACTAGCGGGAGTCAGGAGACCCAGTACTTC.